This T cell receptor (beta chain) was documented in a study of blood T cell repertoires in COVID-19. V gave up 0 bases and J gave up 8 bases, with 10 bases separating them. This CDR3 contains 13 residues. Germline V gene data show CDR1 as WNHNN and CDR2 as SYGVQD (reference sequence). TCRdb's copy holds only in-frame clones and misses some; the assay was immunoSEQ multiplex PCR. Seen here are 120,000 or so clones, around 87% observed once, and the top ten hold 7.7%. The sample comprised peripheral blood. This receptor was taken from a human donor in a cohort sampled during active COVID-19. This chain joins TRBV10-1 and TRBJ1-2; D remains ambiguous. The CDR3 DNA sequence: TGCGCCAGCAGTGAGTCCTGGATACAGGGCTACACCTTC. This codes for CASSESWIQGYTF.